The clone carrying this T cell receptor beta chain was recorded many times. Antigen: not known. Barcoded TCR alpha and TCR beta cDNA libraries with UMIs came from 5'RACE using constant-segment primers. Each CDR3 protein is one row after TCRdb ran MiXCR on the 5' RACE reads. Counted here are roughly 86,000 distinct CDR3 sequences, around 13% occurring once; the ten biggest clones make up about 28%. The CDR3 loop spans 13 amino acids. Between the trimmed V and J ends, which lost 4 bases and 1 base, there was a span of 8 bases. The germline gives CDR1 SGHRS, CDR2 YFSETQ. These data are taken from a study of T-cell memory formation after mild COVID-19. Study at large: TCR clusters were largely donor specific.

The study's findings and limits: Contracting CD8+ clones were enriched in EMRA, CD4+ mainly in CM and EM. That cross-reactive memory joined was suggested by some responding clones appearing in pre-infection memory.

The clonotype was recovered from an adult woman who had mild COVID-19 (a few samples of this study predate the infection). Cell type and time point are not known. V usage is TRBV5-1 and J usage is TRBJ1-2, with a weak D call TRBD1 (5 bases). Sequenced input: PBMCs or a T cell subset sorted from them (not recorded which). DNA of the CDR3: TGCGCCAGCAGCCAGACAGATAACTATGGCTACACCTTC. Its translation is CASSQTDNYGYTF. The full variable domain, rest sourced from reference TRBV5-1 and TRBJ1-2, is KAGVTQTPRYLIKTRGQQVTLSCSPISGHRSVSWYQQTPGQGLQFLFEYFSETQRNKGNFPGRFSGRQFSNSRSEMNVSTLELGDSALYLCASSQTDNYGYTFGSGTRLTVV.